The present entry profiles one TCR beta chain with its context. No antigen is known for it. The data belong to a study of Ad26.COV2.S vaccination and SARS-CoV-2 variants. Points from the study as a whole: Researchers reported similar non-spike TCR breadth in vaccine and placebo recipients.

Documented treatment: some 20 received Ad26.COV2.S at low or high dose, single or two shots; about 5 received placebo; per-sample allocation not given. Collection of samples fell on day 63 after the first vaccine or placebo injection. Germline loops: CDR1 SGHRS, CDR2 YFSETQ. Trimming stripped 0 bases from V and 1 base from J, with 14 bases between. This CDR3 comprises 16 residues. Here immunoSEQ multiplex PCR was the method, and the copy in TCRdb shows in-frame clones only, minus some. The sample shows about 350,000 clones, around nine tenths of them seen only once. J is TRBJ2-7 and V is TRBV5-1; D may be TRBD1 (6 bases). The sequences come from peripheral blood, collected in a trial of Ad26.COV2.S vaccine versus placebo. The TCR comes from a person between 18 and 60 years old who received the Ad26.COV2.S COVID-19 vaccine or a placebo. The DNA of the CDR3 is TGCGCCAGCAGCTTGGTTTCCGGGACATTTTCCTACGAGCAGTACTTC. This sequence encodes CASSLVSGTFSYEQYF.